The present T cell receptor (beta chain) was sequenced within a study of spatial heterogeneity in lung cancer. Study conclusions and caveats: Blood contained ubiquitous expanded tumor TCRs more at resection than at follow-up.

CDR1 and CDR2 (germline): WSHSY, SAAADI. Trimming pared 3 bases from V and 6 bases from J, leaving 2 bases between. The CDR3 is 10 residues long. Every molecule of TCR cDNA had its own unique molecular identifier. One entry per CDR3 protein results from TCRdb running MiXCR on the 5' RACE reads. Here the sample spans around 18,000 distinct CDR3 sequences, over 9% being singletons. Time point indicated: blood at routine non-recurrence follow-up after resection. In each case, whole RNA from tumor, nontumor lung or frozen PBMC was sequenced unsorted. In its sample, this clonotype was seen many times. Its matching antigen is unknown.

The chain has TRBV10-2 and TRBJ2-5, with D hard to call. Sequenced here: PBMCs, sampled at follow-up. This sequence was found in a male donor with early-stage non-small cell lung cancer. DNA of the CDR3: TGCGCCAGCAGTGACAAGACCCAGTACTTC. Residues: CASSDKTQYF.